The T cell receptor (beta chain) under discussion was sequenced for a study of T cell responses to AZD1222 COVID-19 vaccine (dated by TCRdb to about 2021). In the study overall: AZD1222 recipients whose second dose came at about 4 weeks and those whose second dose came at about 12 weeks were combined into one group, since spike-specific TCR depth and breadth did not differ between the two schedules. A total of 230 to 250 trial participants underwent TCR sequencing, of whom nearly 210 had received two doses of AZD1222 and 26 had received two doses of the MenACWY control vaccine. Enrollment into the trials was organized by age into subgroups of 18-55, 56-69 and 70-plus years, and those subgroups contained around 150, 28 and 57 TCR-sequenced participants, respectively.

Of note for this clone: It has no known antigen specificity. No clone much larger than this one lies a single base away; base qualities are absent.

The intended sense of this specimen's time point label: baseline before first vaccination. Vaccinee samples came from UK trials COV001 and COV002, including a single-blind randomized controlled phase 2/3 trial of AZD1222 (ChAdOx1 nCoV-19) in healthy adults. For TCRbeta chain sequencing, PBMC samples were collected from trial participants at day 0 and at day 28 after the second dose. What the research found in general, with its limitations: After two AZD1222 doses, both the breadth and the depth of spike-specific TCRs were significantly higher than at day 0 and than in MenACWY recipients. Because no day 14 peak-response samples were available, the repertoires could be characterized only after the peak T cell response. CD4 TCRs associated with the vaccine covered the entire spike protein, and the dominant responses were in regions 160-218 and 743-854. Reportedly, close to half of the unique spike-specific TCRs recognized epitopes lying outside the regions that are mutated in the B.1.351 and B.1.1.7 variants. The 56-69-year group was small, and its depth increase did not reach significance, likely because of low power. Conclusions about previously exposed vaccinees were limited because only six AZD1222 recipients were SARS-CoV-2 seropositive at baseline. Participants were mostly white British and included more females than males, and it was suggested by the authors that clonal diversity may have been underestimated.

Spanning cysteine to phenylalanine, the CDR3 consists of 15 amino acids. CDR3 DNA only is kept here, 45 bases in frame from base 1. Based on the germline V gene, the CDR1 and CDR2 sequences are SGHRS and YFSETQ. V has 4 bases trimmed and J has 5 bases trimmed; junction bases matching no gene number 11. The CDR3 regions of human TCRbeta chains were analyzed by immunosequencing. The authors' analysis ran thus. Repertoire TCRs were checked for matches against a reference library of SARS-CoV-2-specific TCRs that had been generated using the MIRA antigen-specificity platform. Breadth was defined as the fraction of unique TCRs that were SARS-CoV-2-associated. Depth was defined as the fraction of total T cells that were SARS-CoV-2-associated. Using the MIRA data, every spike-specific TCR was mapped to the spike region that the TCR reacted to and assigned to either a CD4 or a CD8 class. Log10-transformed breadth and depth values were compared by one-way ANOVA with Sidak's multiple comparisons tests. TCRdb's version of the immuneACCESS table is confined to in-frame rearrangements and falls short of the full clone set. An unresolved V gene accounts for under half of the shortfall where checked; the remainder is of unknown origin. Clone size and V and J calls were adopted from that table, with D and trimming inferred from the DNA. The sample table lists roughly 130,000 clones, roughly nine tenths of them with a count of one. The top ten constitute over 2.5% of the sample.

The rearrangement combines TRBV5-1 with TRBJ2-5, and 7 junction bases match TRBD1. The sequences come from peripheral blood, collected on day 0 of AZD1222 vaccination. The receptor was derived from an adult in good health. The DNA sequence is TGCGCCAGCAGCCGAAACAGGGGAGATCAGGAGACCCAGTACTTC. This yields the protein CASSRNRGDQETQYF. Full variable domain (CDR3 extended with the reference TRBV5-1 and TRBJ2-5 proteins): KAGVTQTPRYLIKTRGQQVTLSCSPISGHRSVSWYQQTPGQGLQFLFEYFSETQRNKGNFPGRFSGRQFSNSRSEMNVSTLELGDSALYLCASSRNRGDQETQYFGPGTRLLVL.